The 25 T cell receptor beta chains in this list originate from one sample, sequenced in a study of blood T cell repertoires in COVID-19. The protocol was immunoSEQ multiplex PCR, while the TCRdb copy is restricted to in-frame clones and leaves out a portion. The sample has a few hundred thousand clones, about 88% seen once; the top ten hold approximately 6.8%. Sequences were obtained from peripheral blood. Every receptor here comes from a woman in her sixties or seventies with active or convalescent COVID-19.

V and J are TRBV5-6 and TRBJ1-2; D gene uncertain. Looked up from germline, CDR1 is SGHDT and CDR2 is YYEEEE. Deletions cut 1 base from V and 2 bases from J, with 12 bases between. The CDR3 has 15 residues. CDR3 region: CASSLFYSGNYGYTF. The DNA of the CDR3 is TGTGCCAGCAGCTTGTTCTATTCAGGAAACTATGGCTACACCTTC.

The table lists this clone with a count of one. V usage is TRBV9 and J usage is TRBJ1-5; D might be TRBD1 (6 bases). This CDR3 has 14 amino acids. The germline V and J ends were trimmed by 0 bases and 9 bases, with 13 bases remaining between them. The germline CDR1 and CDR2 sequences are SGDLS and YYNGEE. CDR3 coding DNA: TGTGCCAGCAGCGTAGGTGGGGGCTTAGCGCCCCAGCATTTT. Protein product: CASSVGGGLAPQHF.

The chain is built from TRBV11-1 and TRBJ2-5, with 10 nucleotides matching TRBD1. CDR3 length equals 15 residues. V shed 3 bases and J 3 bases; nucleotides not matched to a gene: 4. Germline CDR1 is SGHAT and CDR2 is FQDESV (reference sequence). The CDR3 is CASSLLGTGEETQYF. The CDR3 nucleotides are TGTGCCAGCAGCTTGTTAGGGACAGGGGAAGAGACCCAGTACTTC.

The gene calls are TRBV6-5 and TRBJ1-6; D uncertain. Germline V gene data show CDR1 as MNHEY and CDR2 as SVGAGI. With 7 bases removed from V and 6 bases from J, the gap between germline ends came to 13 bases. The CDR3 has 14 amino acids. The DNA of the CDR3 is TGTGCCAGCACCCCCCGGGAGGGTAATTCACCCCTCCACTTT. Amino acids: CASTPREGNSPLHF.

The V call is TRBV11-3, the J call TRBJ2-3; tentatively, D is TRBD1 (6 bases). Germline values: CDR1 SGHNT, CDR2 YENEEA. There are 17 residues in the CDR3. V was shortened by 5 bases and J by 2 bases, with 20 bases between the two germline ends. The CDR3 spells CASSGREPTGHTDTQYF. CDR3 bases: TGTGCCAGCAGCGGCCGGGAACCGACAGGCCACACAGATACGCAGTATTTT.

The rearrangement joins TRBV3-1 (or the pseudogene TRBV3-2) to TRBJ1-6; unclear D gene. The V gene's germline CDR1 is LGHDT and CDR2 YNNKEL (reference sequence). V lost 1 base, J lost 4 bases, and 8 bases lay in between. The CDR3 spans 15 residues. CDR3 amino acids: CASSQGGGYNSPLHF. The CDR3, as DNA: TGTGCCAGCAGCCAAGGAGGCGGTTATAATTCACCCCTCCACTTT.

The chain recombines TRBV13 with TRBJ2-1; 7 nucleotides agree with TRBD1. V trimming: 4 bases; J trimming: 8 bases; junction bases outside the gene matches: 8. Germline assignment: CDR1 PRHDT and CDR2 FYEKMQ (reference sequence). This CDR3 contains 14 residues. CDR3 sequence (DNA): TGTGCCAGCAGCTCCGTTTATACAGGGGATGAGCAGTTCTTC. This codes for CASSSVYTGDEQFF.

The chain is built from TRBV5-1 and TRBJ1-1, with unresolved D. Trimming took off 0 bases at V and 1 base at J, with 10 bases between the two ends. Germline V gene sequence: CDR1 SGHRS, CDR2 YFSETQ. This CDR3 is built from 15 residues. CDR3 DNA: TGCGCCAGCAGCTTGGGGTTAAACAGGAACACTGAAGCTTTCTTT. Translation: CASSLGLNRNTEAFF. The complete variable domain, with remaining parts taken from reference TRBV5-1 and TRBJ1-1, reads KAGVTQTPRYLIKTRGQQVTLSCSPISGHRSVSWYQQTPGQGLQFLFEYFSETQRNKGNFPGRFSGRQFSNSRSEMNVSTLELGDSALYLCASSLGLNRNTEAFFGQGTRLTVV.

The V and J genes are TRBV7-6 and TRBJ1-4; 7 bases match TRBD1. The CDR3 runs 14 residues. V trimming: 5 bases; J trimming: 8 bases; junction bases outside the gene matches: 8. The germline CDR1 and CDR2 sequences are SGHVS and FNYEAQ. This chain's CDR3 is CASSQGTVEEKLFF. CDR3 in DNA: TGTGCCAGCAGCCAGGGGACAGTGGAAGAAAAACTGTTTTTT.

This clone was seen just once. The V and J genes are TRBV7-3 and TRBJ1-2, with D tentatively TRBD1 (6 bases). The CDR3 consists of 15 residues. V was clipped by 5 bases and J by 5 bases, with 18 bases between them. CDR1 and CDR2 (germline): SGHTA, FQGTGA. The CDR3 here is CASSPTRGSPYGYTF. CDR3 sequence (DNA): TGTGCCAGCAGCCCGACCAGGGGCAGTCCATATGGCTACACCTTC.

This clone was observed a few times. V usage is TRBV6-5 and J usage is TRBJ1-3; D unresolved. CDR1 MNHEY and CDR2 SVGAGI come from the germline V gene. With 11 bases removed from V and 0 bases from J, the gap between germline ends came to 11 bases. The CDR3 length is 13 residues. Here the CDR3 DNA reads TGTGCCGTCCACGGGGTCTCTGGAAACACCATATATTTT. Amino acid sequence: CAVHGVSGNTIYF.

The rearrangement uses TRBV18 and TRBJ1-6; D remains ambiguous. With 6 bases removed from V and 8 bases from J, the gap between germline ends came to 11 bases. Germline V lookup: CDR1 KGHSH, CDR2 LQKENI. The CDR3 covers 13 residues. The CDR3 is CASSSTVDSPLHF. CDR3 bases: TGTGCCAGCTCTTCTACCGTAGATTCACCCCTCCACTTT.

The chain employs TRBV10-2 and TRBJ2-5, with TRBD2 identical over 7 bases. The CDR3 is 14 amino acids. The trim removed 5 bases at V and 2 bases at J, leaving 5 bases unmatched. Per the germline V gene, CDR1 is WSHSY and CDR2 is SAAADI. The CDR3 DNA follows: TGCGCCAGCAGTCGGGGCGGGGGTCAAGAGACCCAGTACTTC. Its translation is CASSRGGGQETQYF.

The chain is built from TRBV19 and TRBJ1-1, with D unresolved. Deletions cut 5 bases from V and 2 bases from J, with 9 bases between. This CDR3 has 13 residues. Germline V lookup: CDR1 LNHDA, CDR2 SQIVND (reference sequence). Here the CDR3 reads CASSRRRNTEAFF. CDR3 DNA: TGTGCCAGTAGTCGGAGAAGAAACACTGAAGCTTTCTTT.

The genes are TRBV6-5 and TRBJ1-5; TRBD1 matches 7 bases. The CDR3 consists of 16 residues. CDR1 is MNHEY, CDR2 SVGAGI, per germline. The J segment lost 7 bases and the V segment lost 4 bases, leaving 13 bases of the junction unmatched. The CDR3 loop is CASSSFTGAGGQPQHF. For the CDR3, the DNA is TGTGCCAGCAGTTCCTTTACAGGGGCGGGCGGGCAGCCCCAGCATTTT.

The CDR3 sequence: CASSVLQGNAFF. CDR3 nucleotides: TGTGCCAGCAGCGTATTACAGGGGAACGCTTTCTTT. The genes are TRBV9 and TRBJ1-1, with 7 positions matching TRBD1. With 1 base clipped from V and 11 bases from J, the junction kept 5 bases outside the gene matches. The CDR3 is 12 amino acids. CDR1 is SGDLS, CDR2 YYNGEE, per germline.

This sequence joins TRBV6-5 and TRBJ2-1, with 9 bases aligning to TRBD2. Per germline, CDR1 MNHEY and CDR2 SVGAGI. The CDR3 loop spans 15 amino acids. The trim removed 2 bases at V and 9 bases at J, leaving 8 bases unmatched. The CDR3 sequence: CASSYSGTSWGEQFF. The CDR3 region has the DNA TGTGCCAGCAGTTACAGTGGGACTAGCTGGGGTGAGCAGTTCTTC.

The V call is TRBV3-1 (or the pseudogene TRBV3-2), the J call TRBJ2-1; 10 bases agree with TRBD2. The CDR3 sequence is 20 residues long. Germline V gives CDR1 LGHDT, CDR2 YNNKEL (reference sequence). The V segment lost 4 bases and the J segment 6 bases; nucleotides outside the gene matches: 21. As DNA, the CDR3 is TGTGCCAGCAGCCCCCTCGGGGCGACTAGCGGGTTCCATCGGTCCAATGAGCAGTTCTTC. It encodes CASSPLGATSGFHRSNEQFF.

The chain couples TRBV5-5 to TRBJ1-2; D is uncertain. The CDR3 sequence is 12 residues long. Trimming took 1 base from V and 4 from J, leaving 5 bases between them. Looked up from germline, CDR1 is SGHKS and CDR2 is YYEKEE (reference sequence). This CDR3 is CASSLSSYGYTF. Here the CDR3 DNA reads TGTGCCAGCAGCTTGTCCAGCTATGGCTACACCTTC. Variable domain in full (rest from reference TRBV5-5 and TRBJ1-2): DAGVTQSPTHLIKTRGQQVTLRCSPISGHKSVSWYQQVLGQGPQFIFQYYEKEERGRGNFPDRFSARQFPNYSSELNVNALLLGDSALYLCASSLSSYGYTFGSGTRLTVV.

The chain combines TRBV5-5 with TRBJ2-1, with 7 bases aligning to TRBD1. V lost 3 bases and J lost 7; bases outside the gene matches: 10. CDR1 and CDR2 (germline): SGHKS, YYEKEE (reference sequence). This CDR3 is built from 15 residues. CDR3 coding DNA: TGTGCCAGCAGCTGGAGTGAACAGGGGAAAAATGAGCAGTTCTTC. Translation: CASSWSEQGKNEQFF.

The chain has TRBV5-5 and TRBJ2-3, with D perhaps TRBD1 (6 bases). Germline V gives CDR1 SGHKS, CDR2 YYEKEE (reference sequence). The CDR3 has 16 amino acids. Trimming removed 1 base from V and 4 bases from J, with 16 bases in between. CDR3 residues: CASSLTRGRGADTQYF. The CDR3 DNA sequence: TGTGCCAGCAGCTTGACCAGGGGACGCGGAGCAGATACGCAGTATTTT.

This clone turned up a few times. V usage is TRBV5-1 and J usage is TRBJ2-7, with 7 bases identical to TRBD1. Germline V gene sequence: CDR1 SGHRS, CDR2 YFSETQ. This CDR3 has 15 residues. V shed 1 base and J 2 bases; nucleotides not matched to a gene: 6. The CDR3 sequence: CASSLLIQGTYEQYF. The DNA for the CDR3 is TGCGCCAGCAGCTTGCTGATACAGGGGACCTACGAGCAGTACTTC.

The J gene is TRBJ2-1, the V gene TRBV12-3 or TRBV12-4, with D possibly TRBD2 on 7 matching bases. V lost 2 bases, J lost 16 bases, and 18 bases lay in between. The CDR3 covers 13 residues. The CDR3: CASSLREFGGRFF. The CDR3 region has the DNA TGTGCCAGCAGTTTAAGGGAATTCGGGGGGCGCTTCTTC.

The chain is built from TRBV5-1 and TRBJ2-3, with D perhaps TRBD2 (6 bases). CDR3 size: 14 residues. The V and J ends lost 4 bases and 1 base respectively, with 10 bases between them. The germline V gene encodes CDR1 SGHRS and CDR2 YFSETQ. The CDR3 nucleotides are TGCGCCAGCAGCAAGGCTAGCGGCACAGATACGCAGTATTTT. Protein product: CASSKASGTDTQYF.

This sequence joins TRBV5-4 and TRBJ2-5; 9 bases fit TRBD1. The germline gives CDR1 SGHNT, CDR2 YYREEE (reference sequence). The V and J ends lost 5 bases and 2 bases, in that order; junction bases with no gene match: 10. The CDR3 length is 16 residues. The CDR3 region is CASRIAGTGNQETQYF. The CDR3 DNA reads as TGTGCCAGCAGGATCGCCGGGACAGGGAATCAAGAGACCCAGTACTTC.